These 26 T cell receptor beta chains were all obtained from the same sample, sequenced in a study of OX40 agonist ivuxolimab in advanced cancers. This table comes from immunoSEQ multiplex PCR, and its TCRdb copy is limited to in-frame clones, with some not included. The table records about 22,000 clones, around nine tenths of them present only once. The sample in question was CD4+ or CD8+ T cells sorted from blood, obtained in a trial of the OX40 agonist ivuxolimab. These receptors all stem from an adult with an advanced solid tumor such as melanoma, head and neck, liver or kidney cancer.

This chain joins TRBV10-2 and TRBJ1-2, with D perhaps matching TRBD1 (5 bases). V was shortened by 2 bases and J by 4 bases, with 20 bases between the two germline ends. Germline-derived CDR1 and CDR2 are WSHSY and SAAADI. The CDR3 is made up of 17 amino acids. The CDR3 sequence is CASSEMGESSTIYGYTF. CDR3 in DNA: TGCGCCAGCAGTGAGATGGGGGAATCCAGTACGATCTATGGCTACACCTTC.

V usage is TRBV5-5 and J usage is TRBJ2-7; maybe TRBD1 (6 bases). Trimming left V 4 bases short and J 3 bases short, with 14 bases between. The germline V gene encodes CDR1 SGHKS and CDR2 YYEKEE (reference sequence). This CDR3 comprises 14 residues. CDR3 in amino acids: CASSPGHGDYEQYF. In DNA form, the CDR3 reads TGTGCCAGCAGCCCGGGACACGGGGACTACGAGCAGTACTTC. Based on the CDR3 plus reference TRBV5-5 and TRBJ2-7, the full variable domain is DAGVTQSPTHLIKTRGQQVTLRCSPISGHKSVSWYQQVLGQGPQFIFQYYEKEERGRGNFPDRFSARQFPNYSSELNVNALLLGDSALYLCASSPGHGDYEQYFGPGTRLTVT.

This sequence joins TRBV19 and TRBJ2-2, with 9 bases lining up with TRBD1. This CDR3 has 17 amino acids. Germline trimming cut 5 bases from V and 4 bases from J; bases unmatched to any gene: 11. The germline CDR1 and CDR2 sequences are LNHDA and SQIVND (reference sequence). CDR3 DNA sequence: TGTGCCAGTAGTGTGGGACAGGGAGTTTTGGCCACCGGGGAGCTGTTTTTT. Its translation is CASSVGQGVLATGELFF.

The rearrangement links TRBV10-3 to TRBJ1-2; tentatively, D is TRBD1 (5 bases). CDR1 ENHRY and CDR2 SYGVKD come from the germline V gene. The CDR3 spans 17 residues. Trimming shortened V by 7 bases and J by 6 bases, and 27 bases separated the two germline ends. CDR3 in DNA: TGTGCCATCAACCTTTCCCCCCAGGATGGGGCGAGGAATGGCTACACCTTC. Protein: CAINLSPQDGARNGYTF.

The chain employs TRBV5-1 and TRBJ2-7; 11 bases fit TRBD2. The germline gives CDR1 SGHRS, CDR2 YFSETQ. CDR3 length: 15 residues. V lost 4 bases to trimming and J lost 4 bases; unmatched junction nucleotides: 7. The CDR3 spells CASSPSLAGGYEQYF. The CDR3 DNA reads as TGCGCCAGCAGCCCATCTTTAGCGGGAGGGTACGAGCAGTACTTC.

The chain employs TRBV4-3 and TRBJ2-7; possibly TRBD2 for D (6 bases). Germline V gene lookup returns CDR1 LGHNA and CDR2 YSLEER. V dropped 0 bases and J dropped 0 bases, with 15 bases sitting between them. The CDR3 extends over 17 amino acids. CDR3 DNA sequence: TGCGCCAGCAGCCAAGATCGAGCGGAGGGGAGCTCCTACGAGCAGTACTTC. Translated: CASSQDRAEGSSYEQYF.

The chain has TRBV7-8 and TRBJ2-7; D is undetermined. With 0 bases removed from V and 2 bases from J, the gap between germline ends came to 8 bases. The CDR3 runs to 14 residues. Germline CDR1 is SGHVS and CDR2 is FQNEAQ. The CDR3 here is CASSLAVAAYEQYF. The DNA of the CDR3 is TGTGCCAGCAGCTTAGCGGTCGCAGCCTACGAGCAGTACTTC.

This clone showed up just once. The V call is TRBV7-9, the J call TRBJ2-3; TRBD1 aligns across 8 bases. Germline V gene sequence: CDR1 SEHNR, CDR2 FQNEAQ (reference sequence). The CDR3 contains 15 residues. With V trimmed by 1 base and J by 1 base, 1 base remained unmatched. The CDR3: CASSLGQGRTDTQYF. The CDR3 bases are TGTGCCAGCAGCTTAGGACAGGGGCGCACAGATACGCAGTATTTT.

This clone is medium-sized within its sample. V gene TRBV5-4 combines with J gene TRBJ2-2; D possibly corresponds to TRBD2 (6 bases). The V gene lost 4 bases and the J gene lost 3 bases, with 13 bases spanning the gap. Germline loops: CDR1 SGHNT, CDR2 YYREEE (reference sequence). The CDR3 is made up of 15 amino acids. CDR3 sequence: CASSPGGSYTGELFF. The DNA for the CDR3 is TGTGCCAGCAGCCCCGGAGGGAGCTACACCGGGGAGCTGTTTTTT.

The V and J genes are TRBV4-1 and TRBJ2-1, with D hard to call. Trimming cost V 1 base and J 6 bases, with 16 bases left between them. Germline loops: CDR1 MGHRA, CDR2 YSYEKL. The CDR3 runs to 16 residues. The DNA of the CDR3 is TGCGCCAGCAGCCAAGGCTCCATGCTAGTGGGCAATGAGCAGTTCTTC. This encodes CASSQGSMLVGNEQFF.

CDR3 sequence: CASSAGLADNEQFF. The CDR3 region has the DNA TGCGCCAGCAGTGCGGGACTAGCGGACAATGAGCAGTTCTTC. This chain links TRBV10-1 with TRBJ2-1, with 11 nucleotides matching TRBD2. The trim removed 4 bases at V and 5 bases at J, leaving 1 base unmatched. The CDR3 length is 14 residues. The germline V gene encodes CDR1 WNHNN and CDR2 SYGVQD (reference sequence).

The rearrangement joins TRBV6-1 to TRBJ2-1; TRBD2 agrees at 9 bases. J was trimmed by 3 bases and V by 4 bases; bases with no gene match: 4. CDR3 length equals 15 residues. Germline-derived CDR1 and CDR2 are MNHNS and SASEGT. The CDR3: CASSVSSGNYNEQFF. CDR3 coding DNA: TGTGCCAGCAGTGTTTCTAGCGGGAACTACAATGAGCAGTTCTTC.

The chain links TRBV5-5 to TRBJ2-5; D remains ambiguous. The DNA end is a closer match to TRBJ2-7, so the J assignment may be wrong. The CDR3 extends over 10 amino acids. Looked up from germline, CDR1 is SGHKS and CDR2 is YYEKEE (reference sequence). CDR3 nucleotides: TGTGCCAGCAGCTGGTCCGAGCAGTACTTC. Translating it yields CASSWSEQYF.

V and J are TRBV5-4 and TRBJ1-2, with 10 nucleotides matching TRBD1. After removal of 4 bases from V and 6 bases from J, the junction contained 15 bases not matched to a gene. The CDR3 runs to 17 residues. Germline CDR1 reads SGHNT; CDR2 reads YYREEE (reference sequence). CDR3 sequence reads: CASSKFNIADRGNGYTF. The CDR3 nucleotides are TGTGCCAGCAGCAAATTTAATATTGCGGACAGGGGGAATGGCTACACCTTC.

The gene calls are TRBV5-1 and TRBJ2-2, with a possible D match to TRBD2 (6 bases). Trimming cost V 1 base and J 3 bases, with 13 bases left between them. The CDR3 has 16 residues. Germline CDR1 is SGHRS and CDR2 is YFSETQ. CDR3 residues: CASSLTSGLYTGELFF. The CDR3 nucleotides are TGCGCCAGCAGCTTGACCTCGGGACTGTACACCGGGGAGCTGTTTTTT.

The rearrangement joins TRBV5-1 to TRBJ1-1; no definite D call. V lost 4 bases and J 0 bases, leaving 19 bases between the germline ends. From germline, CDR1 is SGHRS and CDR2 YFSETQ. This CDR3 is built from 17 residues. This CDR3 reads CASSPVGREFMNTEAFF. CDR3 nucleotides: TGCGCCAGCAGCCCCGTCGGACGGGAGTTCATGAACACTGAAGCTTTCTTT.

This clone was seen just once. This rearrangement joins TRBV19 to TRBJ2-7; 11 bases are shared with TRBD1. In germline, CDR1 is LNHDA, CDR2 SQIVND (reference sequence). There are 18 residues in the CDR3. V lost 3 bases, J lost 5 bases, and 15 bases stayed unmatched. The CDR3 coding sequence is TGTGCCAGTAGTATTGTTATCGGGACAGGGGGTCCTGTGGACGAGCAGTACTTC. Translating it yields CASSIVIGTGGPVDEQYF.

The chain has TRBV19 and TRBJ2-1; 7 bases fit TRBD1. Germline-derived CDR1 and CDR2 are LNHDA and SQIVND (reference sequence). CDR3 length: 13 amino acids. V lost 3 bases to trimming and J lost 12 bases; unmatched junction nucleotides: 8. For the CDR3, the DNA is TGTGCCAGTAGTATTGCACAGGGGCAGGTGCAGTTCTTC. This codes for CASSIAQGQVQFF.

J is TRBJ2-1 and V is TRBV6-4; 8 nucleotides match TRBD2. This CDR3 contains 14 residues. From germline, CDR1 is MRHNA and CDR2 SNTAGT. The junction had 6 bases not matched to a gene; V was cut back by 2 bases and J by 9 bases. In DNA, the CDR3 is TGTGCCAGCAGTGACCCCGGGACTAGTAGTGAGCAGTTCTTC. It is translated as CASSDPGTSSEQFF.

The chain combines TRBV6-6 with TRBJ2-7, with 7 bases aligning to TRBD1. The CDR3 extends over 14 amino acids. V shed 8 bases, J shed 5 bases, and the junction held 12 bases outside the gene matches. Germline V gene data show CDR1 as MNHNY and CDR2 as SVGAGI (reference sequence). This CDR3 is CASGSVTGRHEQYF. CDR3 nucleotide sequence: TGTGCCAGCGGTTCGGTGACAGGGAGACACGAGCAGTACTTC.

The genes are TRBV7-2 and TRBJ2-7; 7 nucleotides align to TRBD1. J lost 0 bases, V lost 3 bases, and 5 bases had no gene match. CDR1 SGHTA and CDR2 FQGNSA come from the germline V gene. The CDR3 is 15 residues long. CDR3 nucleotide sequence: TGTGCCAGCAGCTTCGGACAGGACAACTCCTACGAGCAGTACTTC. Its protein product is CASSFGQDNSYEQYF.

The chain links TRBV27 to TRBJ2-7; TRBD2 agrees at 10 bases. Per the germline V gene, CDR1 is MNHEY and CDR2 is SMNVEV (reference sequence). CDR3 length: 16 residues. The J segment lost 3 bases and the V segment lost 1 base, leaving 6 bases of the junction unmatched. DNA of the CDR3: TGTGCCAGCAGTTTATTAATTGGACTAGCGGTCTACGAGCAGTACTTC. Protein product: CASSLLIGLAVYEQYF.

Remarks on this clone: Given a much more abundant clone one base away, this may be a read error. At the DNA level, this CDR3 is encoded by other sequences in the same sample as well. The chain employs TRBV29-1 and TRBJ1-1, with TRBD1 as a possible D gene (6 bases). CDR1 is SQVTM and CDR2 is ANQGSEA in the germline V gene. The CDR3 is 15 amino acids. Trimming stripped 3 bases from V and 4 bases from J, with 18 bases between. The CDR3 DNA is TGCAGCGTTGAGAATCCACAGGGTGCGGGCACTGAAGCTTTCTTT. Its protein is CSVENPQGAGTEAFF.

The gene calls are TRBV19 and TRBJ2-1; 7 bases line up with TRBD2. This CDR3 has 14 amino acids. V lost 6 bases and J lost 3; bases outside the gene matches: 5. Germline CDR1 is LNHDA and CDR2 is SQIVND (reference sequence). The CDR3, as DNA: TGTGCCAGTAGCCCGGGACTAAACTACAATGAGCAGTTCTTC. Translating it yields CASSPGLNYNEQFF.

V is TRBV11-2 and J is TRBJ2-2; D perhaps matches TRBD2 (6 bases). The germline CDR1 and CDR2 sequences are SGHAT and FQNNGV. Trimming removed 4 bases at V and 6 bases at J, with 9 bases between. The CDR3 is made up of 13 amino acids. The CDR3 DNA reads TGTGCCAGCAGCTCAGGAGGGGCCGGGGAGCTGTTTTTT. As protein: CASSSGGAGELFF.

J is TRBJ2-7 and V is TRBV19; D may be TRBD2 (6 bases). The V gene lost 6 bases and the J gene lost 3 bases, with 12 bases spanning the gap. Germline loops: CDR1 LNHDA, CDR2 SQIVND (reference sequence). The CDR3 runs to 13 residues. The CDR3 region has the DNA TGTGCCAGTAGCTACGCGGAGGGCTACGAGCAGTACTTC. Translating it yields CASSYAEGYEQYF.